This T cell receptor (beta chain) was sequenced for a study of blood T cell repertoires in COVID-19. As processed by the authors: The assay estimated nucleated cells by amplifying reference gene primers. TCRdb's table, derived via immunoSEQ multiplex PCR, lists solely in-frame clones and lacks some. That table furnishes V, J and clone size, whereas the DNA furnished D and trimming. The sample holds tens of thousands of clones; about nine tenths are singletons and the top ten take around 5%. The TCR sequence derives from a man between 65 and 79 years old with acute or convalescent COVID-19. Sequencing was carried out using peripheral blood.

CDR3 sequence (DNA): TGTGCCAGCAGCTTGTCGACCGGGACTAGCTCTTTCAATGAGCAGTTCTTC. It is translated as CASSLSTGTSSFNEQFF. The V gene is TRBV11-3, the J gene TRBJ2-1; the match to TRBD2 covers 9 bases. The CDR3 runs to 17 residues. The V segment lost 3 bases and the J segment 6 bases; nucleotides outside the gene matches: 12. Germline-derived CDR1 and CDR2 are SGHNT and YENEEA.